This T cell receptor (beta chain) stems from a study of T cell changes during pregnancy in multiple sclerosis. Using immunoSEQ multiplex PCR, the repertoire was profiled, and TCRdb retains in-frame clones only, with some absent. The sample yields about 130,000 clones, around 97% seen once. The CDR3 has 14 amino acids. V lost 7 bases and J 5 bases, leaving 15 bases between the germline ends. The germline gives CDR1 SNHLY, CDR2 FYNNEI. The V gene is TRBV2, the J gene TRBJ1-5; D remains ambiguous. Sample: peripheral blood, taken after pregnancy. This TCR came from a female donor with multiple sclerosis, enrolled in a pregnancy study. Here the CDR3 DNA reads TGTGCCAGCAAACTGGGAGAAGGGTATCAGCCCCAGCATTTT. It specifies CASKLGEGYQPQHF.